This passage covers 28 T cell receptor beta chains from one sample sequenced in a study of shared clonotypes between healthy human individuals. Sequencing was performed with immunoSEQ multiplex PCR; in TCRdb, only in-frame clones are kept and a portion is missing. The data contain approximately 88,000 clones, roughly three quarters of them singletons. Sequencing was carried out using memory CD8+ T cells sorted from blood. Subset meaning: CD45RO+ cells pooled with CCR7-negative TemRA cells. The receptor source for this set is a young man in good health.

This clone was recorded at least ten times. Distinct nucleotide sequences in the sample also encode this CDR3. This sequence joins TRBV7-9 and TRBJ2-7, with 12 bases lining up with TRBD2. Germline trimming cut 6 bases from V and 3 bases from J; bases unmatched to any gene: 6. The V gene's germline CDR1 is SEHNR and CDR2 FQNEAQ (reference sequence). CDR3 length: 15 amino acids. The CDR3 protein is CASRSGLAGNYEQYF. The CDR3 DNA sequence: TGTGCCAGCAGGTCAGGACTAGCGGGAAACTACGAGCAGTACTTC.

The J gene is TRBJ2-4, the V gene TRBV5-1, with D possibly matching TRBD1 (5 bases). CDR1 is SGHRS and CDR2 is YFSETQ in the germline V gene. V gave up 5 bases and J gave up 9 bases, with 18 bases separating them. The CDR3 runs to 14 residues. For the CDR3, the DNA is TGCGCCAGCAGATCAGAAGGGGTGGGTAGCATTCAGTACTTC. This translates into CASRSEGVGSIQYF.

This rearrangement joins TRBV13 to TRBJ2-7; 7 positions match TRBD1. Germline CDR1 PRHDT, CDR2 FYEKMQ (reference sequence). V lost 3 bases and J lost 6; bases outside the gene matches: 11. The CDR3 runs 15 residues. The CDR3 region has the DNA TGTGCCAGCAGCTTCCTCGGACAGGTTCTTTGCGAGCAGTACTTC. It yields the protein CASSFLGQVLCEQYF.

The CDR3 nucleotides read TGCGCCAGCAGCCAAGCGGTTGCGGGGGGACTCTACAATGAGCAGTTCTTC. This encodes CASSQAVAGGLYNEQFF. The chain links TRBV4-3 to TRBJ2-1, with 8 bases that match TRBD2. Trimming removed 1 base from V and 3 bases from J; junction bases left unmatched: 8. From germline, CDR1 is LGHNA and CDR2 YSLEER. The CDR3 has 17 amino acids.

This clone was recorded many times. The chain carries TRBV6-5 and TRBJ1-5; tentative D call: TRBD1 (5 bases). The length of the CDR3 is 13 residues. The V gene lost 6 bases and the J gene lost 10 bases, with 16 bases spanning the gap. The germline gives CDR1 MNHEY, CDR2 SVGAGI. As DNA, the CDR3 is TGTGCCAGCAGCAAACTTTCGGGGCAACCCCAGCATTTT. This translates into CASSKLSGQPQHF.

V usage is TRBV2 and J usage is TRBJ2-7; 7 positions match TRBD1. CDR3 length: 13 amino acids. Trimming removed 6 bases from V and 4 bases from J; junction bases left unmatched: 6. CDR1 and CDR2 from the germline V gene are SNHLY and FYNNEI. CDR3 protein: CASRRQGTYEQYF. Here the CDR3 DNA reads TGTGCCAGCAGGAGACAGGGAACTTACGAGCAGTACTTC. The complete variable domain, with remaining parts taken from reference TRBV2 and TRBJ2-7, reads EPEVTQTPSHQVTQMGQEVILRCVPISNHLYFYWYRQILGQKVEFLVSFYNNEISEKSEIFDDQFSVERPDGSNFTLKIRSTKLEDSAMYFCASRRQGTYEQYFGPGTRLTVT.

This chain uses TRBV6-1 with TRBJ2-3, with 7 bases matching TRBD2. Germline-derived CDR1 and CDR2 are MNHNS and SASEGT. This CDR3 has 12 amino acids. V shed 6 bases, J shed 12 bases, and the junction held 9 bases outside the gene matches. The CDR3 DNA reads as TGTGCCAGCAGCGGCACGACTAGCTACCAGTATTTT. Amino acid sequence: CASSGTTSYQYF.

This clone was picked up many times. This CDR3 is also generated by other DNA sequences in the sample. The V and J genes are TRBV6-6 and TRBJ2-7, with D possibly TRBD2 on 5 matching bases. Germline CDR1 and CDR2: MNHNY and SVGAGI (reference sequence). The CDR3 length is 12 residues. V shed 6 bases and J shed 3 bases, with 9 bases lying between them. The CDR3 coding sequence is TGTGCCAGCAGATCACTAGACTACGAGCAGTACTTC. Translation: CASRSLDYEQYF.

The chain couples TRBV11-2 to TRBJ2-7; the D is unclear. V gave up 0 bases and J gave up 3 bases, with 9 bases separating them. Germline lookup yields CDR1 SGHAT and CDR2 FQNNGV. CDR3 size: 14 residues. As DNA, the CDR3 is TGTGCCAGCAGCTTAGAAAGGGTAAACTACGAGCAGTACTTC. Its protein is CASSLERVNYEQYF.

The CDR3 sequence is CASSISSNQPQHF. CDR3 coding DNA: TGTGCCAGTAGTATTAGCAGCAATCAGCCCCAGCATTTT. The chain employs TRBV19 and TRBJ1-5; no clear D. V shed 3 bases and J shed 1 base, with 4 bases lying between them. Looked up from germline, CDR1 is LNHDA and CDR2 is SQIVND (reference sequence). CDR3 length: 13 amino acids.

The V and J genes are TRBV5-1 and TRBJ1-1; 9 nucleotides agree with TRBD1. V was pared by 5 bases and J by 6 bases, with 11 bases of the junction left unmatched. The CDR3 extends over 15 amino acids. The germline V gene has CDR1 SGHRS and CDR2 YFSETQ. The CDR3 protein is CASSNLGQGSAEAFF. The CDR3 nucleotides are TGCGCCAGCAGTAATTTGGGACAGGGCAGTGCTGAAGCTTTCTTT.

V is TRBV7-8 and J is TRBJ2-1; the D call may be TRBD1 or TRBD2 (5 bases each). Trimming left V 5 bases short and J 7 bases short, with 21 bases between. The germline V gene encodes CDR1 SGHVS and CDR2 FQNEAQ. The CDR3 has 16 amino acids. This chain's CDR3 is CASSGGVGSERNEQFF. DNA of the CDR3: TGTGCCAGCAGCGGGGGAGTGGGGAGTGAAAGGAATGAGCAGTTCTTC. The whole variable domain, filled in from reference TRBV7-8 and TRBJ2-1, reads GAGVSQSPRYKVAKRGQDVALRCDPISGHVSLFWYQQALGQGPEFLTYFQNEAQLDKSGLPSDRFFAERPEGSVSTLKIQRTQQEDSAVYLCASSGGVGSERNEQFFGPGTRLTVL.

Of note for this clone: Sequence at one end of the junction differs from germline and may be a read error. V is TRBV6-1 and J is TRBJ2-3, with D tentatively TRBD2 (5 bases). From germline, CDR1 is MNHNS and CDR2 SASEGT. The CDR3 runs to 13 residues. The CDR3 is CASSVPSRDTQYF. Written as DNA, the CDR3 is TGTGCCAGCAGTGTGCCTAGCAGAGATACGCAGTATTTT.

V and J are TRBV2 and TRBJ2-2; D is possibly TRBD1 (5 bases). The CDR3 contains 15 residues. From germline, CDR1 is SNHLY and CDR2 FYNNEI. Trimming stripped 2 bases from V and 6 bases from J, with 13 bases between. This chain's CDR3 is CASSEKVTGPGELFF. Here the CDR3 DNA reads TGTGCCAGCAGTGAAAAGGTTACAGGACCCGGGGAGCTGTTTTTT.

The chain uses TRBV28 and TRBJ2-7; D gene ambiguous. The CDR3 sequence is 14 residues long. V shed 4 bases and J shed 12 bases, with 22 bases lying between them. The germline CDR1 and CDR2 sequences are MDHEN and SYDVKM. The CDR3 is CASSSPDFPLYRYF. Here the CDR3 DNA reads TGTGCCAGCAGTTCTCCGGATTTCCCCTTGTACCGGTACTTC. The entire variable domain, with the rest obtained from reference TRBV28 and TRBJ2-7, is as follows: DVKVTQSSRYLVKRTGEKVFLECVQDMDHENMFWYRQDPGLGLRLIYFSYDVKMKEKGDIPEGYSVSREKKERFSLILESASTNQTSMYLCASSSPDFPLYRYFGPGTRLTVT.

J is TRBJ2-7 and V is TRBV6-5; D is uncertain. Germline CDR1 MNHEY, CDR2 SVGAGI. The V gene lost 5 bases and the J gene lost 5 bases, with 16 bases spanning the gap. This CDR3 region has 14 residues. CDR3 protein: CASSPEVGANEQYF. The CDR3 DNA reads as TGTGCCAGCAGTCCTGAGGTGGGTGCAAACGAGCAGTACTTC.

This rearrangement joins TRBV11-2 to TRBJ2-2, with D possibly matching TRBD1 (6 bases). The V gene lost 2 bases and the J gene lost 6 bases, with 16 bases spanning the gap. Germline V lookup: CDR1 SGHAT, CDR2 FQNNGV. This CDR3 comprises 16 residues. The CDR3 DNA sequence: TGTGCCAGCAGCTTAACCGGGACACCAAGCTCCGGGGAGCTGTTTTTT. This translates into CASSLTGTPSSGELFF.

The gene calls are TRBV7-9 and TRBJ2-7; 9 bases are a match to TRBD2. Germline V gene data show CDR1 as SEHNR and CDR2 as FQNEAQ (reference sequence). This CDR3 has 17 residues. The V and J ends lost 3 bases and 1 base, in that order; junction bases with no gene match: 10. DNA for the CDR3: TGTGCCAGCAGCTTCGACGGCGGGAGGGCTACGTCCTACGAGCAGTACTTC. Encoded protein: CASSFDGGRATSYEQYF.

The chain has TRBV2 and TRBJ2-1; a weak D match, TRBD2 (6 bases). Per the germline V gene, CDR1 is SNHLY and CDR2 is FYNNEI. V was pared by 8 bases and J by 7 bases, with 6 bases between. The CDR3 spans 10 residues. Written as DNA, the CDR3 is TGTGCCAGCGGGGGGAATGAGCAGTTCTTC. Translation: CASGGNEQFF.

The chain's CDR3 is CASSLGQGYGYTF. CDR3 sequence (DNA): TGTGCCAGCAGCTTAGGGCAGGGCTATGGCTACACCTTC. This chain links TRBV7-9 with TRBJ1-2; D is possibly TRBD1 (5 bases). The CDR3 is made up of 13 amino acids. V was cut by 1 base and J by 4 bases, with 7 bases left in between. Germline V gene data show CDR1 as SEHNR and CDR2 as FQNEAQ (reference sequence).

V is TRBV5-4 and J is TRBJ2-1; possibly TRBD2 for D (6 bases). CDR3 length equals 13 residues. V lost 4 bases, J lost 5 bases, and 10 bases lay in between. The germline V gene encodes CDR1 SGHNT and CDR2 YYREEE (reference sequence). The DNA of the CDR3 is TGTGCCAGCAGCGTAGAGCGGGACAATGAGCAGTTCTTC. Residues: CASSVERDNEQFF.

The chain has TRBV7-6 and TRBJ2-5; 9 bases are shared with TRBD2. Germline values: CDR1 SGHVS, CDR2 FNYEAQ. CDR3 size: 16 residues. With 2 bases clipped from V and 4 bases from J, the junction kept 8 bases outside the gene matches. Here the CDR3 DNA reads TGTGCCAGCAGCTTAAATAGCGGGAGAGTCGGAGAGACCCAGTACTTC. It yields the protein CASSLNSGRVGETQYF.

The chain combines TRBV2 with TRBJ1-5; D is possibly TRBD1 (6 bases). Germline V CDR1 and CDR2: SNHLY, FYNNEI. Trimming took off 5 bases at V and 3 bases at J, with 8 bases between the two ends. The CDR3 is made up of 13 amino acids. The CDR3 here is CASSRDTNQPQHF. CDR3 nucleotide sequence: TGTGCCAGCAGTCGGGACACCAATCAGCCCCAGCATTTT.

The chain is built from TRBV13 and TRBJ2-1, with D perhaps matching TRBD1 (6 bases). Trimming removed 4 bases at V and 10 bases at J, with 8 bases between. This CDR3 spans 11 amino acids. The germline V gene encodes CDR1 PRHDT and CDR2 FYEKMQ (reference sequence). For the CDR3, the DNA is TGTGCCAGCAGCTACAGGGAGGAGCAGTTCTTC. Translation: CASSYREEQFF.

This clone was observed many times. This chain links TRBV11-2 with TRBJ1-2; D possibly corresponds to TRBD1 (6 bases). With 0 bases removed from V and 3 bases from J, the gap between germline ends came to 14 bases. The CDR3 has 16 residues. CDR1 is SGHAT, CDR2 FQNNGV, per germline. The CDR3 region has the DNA TGTGCCAGCAGCTTAGAAGCTGGGGGCGGCTACTATGGCTACACCTTC. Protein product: CASSLEAGGGYYGYTF.

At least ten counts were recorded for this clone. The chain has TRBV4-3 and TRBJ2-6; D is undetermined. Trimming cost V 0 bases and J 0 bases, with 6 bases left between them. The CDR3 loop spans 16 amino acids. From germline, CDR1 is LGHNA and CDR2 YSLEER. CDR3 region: CASSQDSFSGANVLTF. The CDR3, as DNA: TGCGCCAGCAGCCAAGACAGTTTCTCTGGGGCCAACGTCCTGACTTTC.

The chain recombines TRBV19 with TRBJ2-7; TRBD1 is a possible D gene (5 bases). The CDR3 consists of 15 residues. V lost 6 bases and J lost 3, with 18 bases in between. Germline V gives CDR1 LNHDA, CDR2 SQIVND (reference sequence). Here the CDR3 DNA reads TGTGCCAGTAGCCCTACAGGTAGCAAAGACTACGAGCAGTACTTC. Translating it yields CASSPTGSKDYEQYF.

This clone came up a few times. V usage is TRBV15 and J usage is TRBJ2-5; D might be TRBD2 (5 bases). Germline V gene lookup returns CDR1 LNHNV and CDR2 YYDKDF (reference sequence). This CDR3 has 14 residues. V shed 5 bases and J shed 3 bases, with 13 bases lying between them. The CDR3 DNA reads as TGTGCCACCAGCGGAGCGGACGGAAAAGAGACCCAGTACTTC. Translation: CATSGADGKETQYF. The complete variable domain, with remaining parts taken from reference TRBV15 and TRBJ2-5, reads DAMVIQNPRYQVTQFGKPVTLSCSQTLNHNVMYWYQQKSSQAPKLLFHYYDKDFNNEADTPDNFQSRRPNTSFCFLDIRSPGLGDTAMYLCATSGADGKETQYFGPGTRLLVL.